These 3 T cell receptor beta chains were sequenced from one sample in a study of T-cell reconstitution after alpha-beta-depleted transplantation in children. Unique molecular identifiers tagged the TCRbeta library. TCRdb processed the PCR reads anew with MiXCR; each CDR3 protein has one entry. Among approximately 190,000 distinct CDR3 sequences, just under 6.5% were seen once, and the ten largest hold 4.5% to 5.5%. Sequences were derived from PBMCs, sampled before TCRalphabeta/CD19-depleted stem cell transplant. The receptor set was obtained from a girl under three years old with combined immunodeficiency, due to receive a stem cell transplant.

This clonotype came up a few times. J is TRBJ2-7 and V is TRBV7-2, with 8 bases matching TRBD2. The CDR3 spans 15 residues. V lost 0 bases, J lost 6 bases, and 7 bases stayed unmatched. Germline CDR1 SGHTA, CDR2 FQGNSA. For the CDR3, the DNA is TGTGCCAGCAGCTTAGCTGGGACTAGTGGAGGCGAGCAGTACTTC. Its protein product is CASSLAGTSGGEQYF.

This clonotype was counted at least ten times. V and J are TRBV12-3 or TRBV12-4 and TRBJ2-3; D gene uncertain. This CDR3 has 15 amino acids. V was pared by 8 bases and J by 0 bases, with 15 bases between. CDR3 sequence: CASWVDYLSTDTQYF. CDR3 nucleotide sequence: TGTGCCAGCTGGGTAGATTACCTTAGCACAGATACGCAGTATTTT.

In this sample, this clonotype turned up many times. The chain uses TRBV29-1 and TRBJ2-5; TRBD2 is a possible D gene (5 bases). V was pared by 2 bases and J by 3 bases, with 7 bases between. The CDR3 length is 12 residues. Germline V lookup: CDR1 SQVTM, CDR2 ANQGSEA. The CDR3: CSVEIGEETQYF. For the CDR3, the DNA is TGCAGCGTTGAAATCGGGGAAGAGACCCAGTACTTC.